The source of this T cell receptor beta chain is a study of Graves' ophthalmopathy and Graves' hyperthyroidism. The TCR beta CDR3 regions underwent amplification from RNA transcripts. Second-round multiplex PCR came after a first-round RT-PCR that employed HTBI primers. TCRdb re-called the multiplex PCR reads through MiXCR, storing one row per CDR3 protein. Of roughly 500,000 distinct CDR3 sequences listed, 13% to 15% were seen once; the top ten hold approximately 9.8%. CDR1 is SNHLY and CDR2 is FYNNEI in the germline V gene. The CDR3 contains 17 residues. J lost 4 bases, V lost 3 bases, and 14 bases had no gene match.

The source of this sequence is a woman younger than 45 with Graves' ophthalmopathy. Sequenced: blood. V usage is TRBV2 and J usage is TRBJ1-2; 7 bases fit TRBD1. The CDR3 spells CASSEEPTGISGYGYTF. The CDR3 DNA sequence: TGTGCCAGCAGTGAGGAACCGACAGGGATAAGTGGCTATGGCTACACCTTC.